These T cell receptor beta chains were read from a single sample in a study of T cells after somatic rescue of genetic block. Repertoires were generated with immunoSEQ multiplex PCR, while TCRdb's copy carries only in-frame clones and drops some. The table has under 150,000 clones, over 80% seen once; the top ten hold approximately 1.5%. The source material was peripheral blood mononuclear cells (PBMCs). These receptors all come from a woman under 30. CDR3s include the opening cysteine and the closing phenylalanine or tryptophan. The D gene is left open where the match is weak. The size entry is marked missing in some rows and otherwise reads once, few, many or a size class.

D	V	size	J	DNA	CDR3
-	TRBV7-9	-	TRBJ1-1	TGTGCCAGCAGCCTGGACAGTCTTAGCGCTGAAGCTTTCTTT	CASSLDSLSAEAFF
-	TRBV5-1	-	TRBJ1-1	TGCGCCAGCAGCTTTGGACAGACTAAGAACACTGAAGCTTTCTTT	CASSFGQTKNTEAFF
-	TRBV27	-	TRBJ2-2	TGTGCCAGCAGTTTGACCGATGTCGGGGAGCTGTTTTTT	CASSLTDVGELFF
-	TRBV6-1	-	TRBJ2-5	TGTGCCAGCAGTGCAGGATGGGGGGCCGGGGAGACCCAGTACTTC	CASSAGWGAGETQYF
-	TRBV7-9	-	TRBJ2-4	TGTGCCAGCAGCTTAGCGGCGGGGTTAGCCAAAAACATTCAGTACTTC	CASSLAAGLAKNIQYF
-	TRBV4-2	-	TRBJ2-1	TGTGCCAGCAGCCAAGAACGGGGGGCGCTGAGGGGCAATGAGCAGTTCTTC	CASSQERGALRGNEQFF
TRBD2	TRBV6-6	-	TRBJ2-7	TGTGCCAGCAGACTAGCGGGGGGATACGAGCAGTACTTC	CASRLAGGYEQYF
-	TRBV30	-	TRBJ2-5	TGTGCCTGGACCGGGACTCCCTCTGGGACCCAGTACTTC	CAWTGTPSGTQYF
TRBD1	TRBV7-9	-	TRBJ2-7	TGTGCCAGCAGCCCGAGACAGGGGGGTTTCTACGAGCAGTACTTC	CASSPRQGGFYEQYF
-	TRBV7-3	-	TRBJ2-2	TGTGCCAGCAGCTTAGTCCCGGGGAGCACCGGGGAGCTGTTTTTT	CASSLVPGSTGELFF
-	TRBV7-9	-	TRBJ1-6	TGTGCCAGCAGCTTAGATAGGGCGCCCTATAATTCACCCCTCCACTTT	CASSLDRAPYNSPLHF
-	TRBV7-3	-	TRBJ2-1	TGTGCCAGCAGCTTGGCCTCTTACAATGAGCAGTTCTTC	CASSLASYNEQFF
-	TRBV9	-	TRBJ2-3	TGTGCCAGCAGCCCCCGGACAGATACGCAGTATTTT	CASSPRTDTQYF
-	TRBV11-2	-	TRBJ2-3	TGTGCCAGCAGCTGGGCATCAGGGGTAGGCACAGATACGCAGTATTTT	CASSWASGVGTDTQYF
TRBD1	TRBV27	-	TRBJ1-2	TGTGCCAGCAGTTCGGGACAGGGAGGCTACACCTTC	CASSSGQGGYTF
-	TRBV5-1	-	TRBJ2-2	TGCGCCAGCAGCTTGGACGTTTCTGGGGGGGAGCTGTTTTTT	CASSLDVSGGELFF
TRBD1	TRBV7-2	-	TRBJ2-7	TGTGCCAGCAGCTGGGGACAGCGCTACGAGCAGTACTTC	CASSWGQRYEQYF
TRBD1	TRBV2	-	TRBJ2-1	TGTGCCAGCAGTAAAGGACAGGGGGTAAATGAGCAGTTCTTC	CASSKGQGVNEQFF
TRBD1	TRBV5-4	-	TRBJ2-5	TGTGCCAGCAGCTTGGGAGGGACAGGATTTCAAGAGACCCAGTACTTC	CASSLGGTGFQETQYF
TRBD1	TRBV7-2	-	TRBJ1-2	TGTGCCAGCAGCCAGGGACAGGGCTATGGCTACACCTTC	CASSQGQGYGYTF
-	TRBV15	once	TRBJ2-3	TGTGCCACCGGTCCTGGAAGGGATACGCAGTATTTT	CATGPGRDTQYF
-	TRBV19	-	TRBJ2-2	TGTGCCAGTAGTATTATCACAGTAAACACCGGGGAGCTGTTTTTT	CASSIITVNTGELFF
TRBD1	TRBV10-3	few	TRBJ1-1	TGTGCCACAGGGGACAGTTGGAACACTGAAGCTTTCTTT	CATGDSWNTEAFF
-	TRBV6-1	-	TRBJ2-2	TGTGCCAGCACCTCCATAGGGAACACCGGGGAGCTGTTTTTT	CASTSIGNTGELFF
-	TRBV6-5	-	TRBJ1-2	TGTGCCAGCAGTTACTCATCGAGAAACTATGGCTACACCTTC	CASSYSSRNYGYTF
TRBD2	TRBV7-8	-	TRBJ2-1	TGTGCCAGCAGCTCATTAGCGGGGCGCCGATACAATGAGCAGTTCTTC	CASSSLAGRRYNEQFF
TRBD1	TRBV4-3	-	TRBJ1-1	TGCGCCAGCAGCCAAGGCGGGACAGGGCATTTACCGAACACTGAAGCTTTCTTT	CASSQGGTGHLPNTEAFF
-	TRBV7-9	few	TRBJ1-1	TGTGCCAGCAGCTTAGGAGGGGCCCTCGACACTGAAGCTTTCTTT	CASSLGGALDTEAFF
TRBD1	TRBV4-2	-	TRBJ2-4	TGTGCCAGCAGCCGAACGGACAGGGGCGGCCAACACTTACGACGAAAAAACATTCAGTACTTC	CASSRTDRGGQHLRRKNIQYF
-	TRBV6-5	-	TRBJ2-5	TGTGCCAGCAGTTGGAATAGTGTTCAAGAGACCCAGTACTTC	CASSWNSVQETQYF
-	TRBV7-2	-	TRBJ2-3	TGTGCCAGCAGCCCCAACCACAGCACAGATACGCAGTATTTT	CASSPNHSTDTQYF
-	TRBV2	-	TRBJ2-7	TGTGCCAGCAGTGTTCCCGTGGCCTACGAGCAGTACTTC	CASSVPVAYEQYF
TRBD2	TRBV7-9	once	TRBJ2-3	TGTGCCAGCAGCTCCCTAGCGGGGTGGATCACAGATACGCAGTATTTT	CASSSLAGWITDTQYF
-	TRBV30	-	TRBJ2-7	TGTGCCTGGAGTCGAGCGATTTACGAGCAGTACTTC	CAWSRAIYEQYF
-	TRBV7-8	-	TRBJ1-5	TGTGCCACCTCTGACAGTAGACTCCATCAGCCCCAGCATTTT	CATSDSRLHQPQHF
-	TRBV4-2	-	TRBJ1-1	TGTGCCAGCAGGAACTCGTGGGGGAAGTCGGGCAGGGATGAAGCTTTCTTT	CASRNSWGKSGRDEAFF
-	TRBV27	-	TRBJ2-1	TGTGCCAGCAGTTTGCGGGACAGCTCCTACAATGAGCAGTTCTTC	CASSLRDSSYNEQFF
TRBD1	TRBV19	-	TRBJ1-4	TGTGCCAGTAGTATAGGACAGGGAGGAGGAAAACTGTTTTTT	CASSIGQGGGKLFF
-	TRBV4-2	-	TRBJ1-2	TGTGCCAGCAGCCAAGTTGGGGCACAGGGCTTCCTGGTTAGCTACACCTTC	CASSQVGAQGFLVSYTF
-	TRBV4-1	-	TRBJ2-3	TGCGCCAGCAGCCATCCAGACCGGGGTACAGATACGCAGTATTTT	CASSHPDRGTDTQYF
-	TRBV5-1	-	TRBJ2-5	TGCGCCAGCAGCTCAAAAGAGACCCAGTACTTC	CASSSKETQYF
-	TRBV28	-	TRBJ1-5	TGTGCAACGGAGGGGGTTAGCAATCAGCCCCAGCATTTT	CATEGVSNQPQHF
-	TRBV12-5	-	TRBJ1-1	TGTGCTAGTGGTTTGTTCCAGGCGGGAGGTGCTTTCTTT	CASGLFQAGGAFF
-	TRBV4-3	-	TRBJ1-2	TGCGCCAGCAGCCAAGTTCTAGGCGCCTATGGCTACACCTTC	CASSQVLGAYGYTF
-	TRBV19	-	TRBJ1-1	TGTGCCAGTAGTATACCCAATCGGGCATTGAACACTGAAGCTTTCTTT	CASSIPNRALNTEAFF
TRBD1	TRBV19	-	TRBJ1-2	TGTGCCAGTAAAGGGACAGGGTTTGAGGGTGGCTACACCTTC	CASKGTGFEGGYTF
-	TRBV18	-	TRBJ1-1	TGTGCCAGCTCACCAAGTCGCACACCCATGAACACTGAAGCTTTCTTT	CASSPSRTPMNTEAFF
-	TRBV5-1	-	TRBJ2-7	TGCGCCAGCAGCACTGGAGCGTTAGGGACTGCTTACGAGCAGTACTTC	CASSTGALGTAYEQYF
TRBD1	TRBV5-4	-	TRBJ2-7	TGTGCCAGCAGCTTGAGTGGGACAGCCAGCTCCTACGAGCAGTACTTC	CASSLSGTASSYEQYF
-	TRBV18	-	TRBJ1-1	TGTGCCAGCTTAACCGGGGGGCTGAACACTGAAGCTTTCTTT	CASLTGGLNTEAFF
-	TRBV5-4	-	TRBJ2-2	TGTGCCAGCAGCCACCCTTCCAGGGGGGTAGCCGGGGAGCTGTTTTTT	CASSHPSRGVAGELFF
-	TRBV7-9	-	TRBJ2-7	TGTGCCAGCAGCTTACCGGGGGACTACGAGCAGTACTTC	CASSLPGDYEQYF
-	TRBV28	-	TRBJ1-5	TGTGCCAGCAGTTTCCCGCTGCGGGGGCCCCAGCATTTT	CASSFPLRGPQHF
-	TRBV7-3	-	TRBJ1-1	TGTGCCAGCAGCCCCCAACAGGGGAACACTGAAGCTTTCTTT	CASSPQQGNTEAFF